A single sample gave rise to the 11 T cell receptor beta chains below, sequenced in a study of T cell responses to AZD1222 COVID-19 vaccine. The table came from immunoSEQ multiplex PCR; TCRdb's copy has only in-frame clones and leaves some out. Of roughly 100,000 clones listed, around 89% are singletons. Source: peripheral blood, taken on day 0 of AZD1222 vaccination. Source of these receptors: an adult in good health.

This CDR3 is CASWTGLSGELGEAFF. CDR3 nucleotides: TGTGCCAGCTGGACAGGGCTATCGGGAGAATTGGGTGAAGCTTTCTTT. This chain links TRBV10-3 with TRBJ1-1; 8 nucleotides agree with TRBD1. The germline V gene encodes CDR1 ENHRY and CDR2 SYGVKD. This CDR3 comprises 16 residues. The V gene end was trimmed by 10 bases and the J gene end by 7 bases; junction bases not matched to a gene: 20.

The gene calls are TRBV11-1 and TRBJ2-4, with 10 bases identical to TRBD2. The V segment lost 5 bases and the J segment 9 bases; nucleotides outside the gene matches: 10. CDR1 is SGHAT and CDR2 is FQDESV in the germline V gene (reference sequence). CDR3 size: 15 residues. The CDR3 spells CASSRERGGQGIQYF. CDR3 coding DNA: TGTGCCAGCAGCCGAGAGCGGGGGGGCCAGGGCATTCAGTACTTC.

J is TRBJ2-1 and V is TRBV5-4; weak D call: TRBD2 (6 bases). Germline CDR1 SGHNT, CDR2 YYREEE (reference sequence). The CDR3 has 14 amino acids. V was cut by 0 bases and J by 7 bases, with 11 bases left in between. As DNA, the CDR3 is TGTGCCAGCAGCTTGGGGGGCGGGGAGAATGAGCAGTTCTTC. Translated, it gives CASSLGGGENEQFF.

This chain joins TRBV12-5 and TRBJ2-1, with TRBD1 matching 8 bases. The ends lost 6 bases at V and 7 bases at J; junction bases unmatched: 8. The CDR3 runs 14 residues. Germline CDR1 reads LGHNT; CDR2 reads FRNRAP. The CDR3 DNA sequence: TGTGCTAGTGGGACTAGGACAGGGAGGAATGAGCAGTTCTTC. Its translation: CASGTRTGRNEQFF.

Within the sample, this clone is medium-sized (0.01 to 0.1%). The rearrangement uses TRBV7-9 and TRBJ2-1, with 8 bases lining up with TRBD2. V lost 5 bases and J lost 5; bases outside the gene matches: 8. This CDR3 has 15 residues. The germline V gene has CDR1 SEHNR and CDR2 FQNEAQ (reference sequence). The chain's CDR3 is CASSHSLADNNEQFF. CDR3 DNA: TGTGCCAGCAGCCACTCACTAGCGGATAACAATGAGCAGTTCTTC.

The chain links TRBV28 to TRBJ2-2; 13 bases line up with TRBD2. Germline V lookup: CDR1 MDHEN, CDR2 SYDVKM. The CDR3 covers 16 residues. V shed 5 bases and J 6 bases; nucleotides not matched to a gene: 6. The CDR3 DNA sequence: TGTGCCAGCAGTCCTAGGACTAGCGGGAGCCCCGGGGAGCTGTTTTTT. Protein: CASSPRTSGSPGELFF.

The genes are TRBV7-6 and TRBJ2-7; D ambiguous. Germline V lookup: CDR1 SGHVS, CDR2 FNYEAQ. The V end lost 3 bases, the J end lost 6 bases, and 9 bases lay between the germline ends. CDR3 length: 12 amino acids. In DNA form, the CDR3 reads TGTGCCAGCAGCTTTCAACCCAGCGAGCAGTACTTC. This gives the protein CASSFQPSEQYF. The entire variable domain, with the rest obtained from reference TRBV7-6 and TRBJ2-7, is as follows: GAGVSQSPRYKVTKRGQDVALRCDPISGHVSLYWYRQALGQGPEFLTYFNYEAQQDKSGLPNDRFSAERPEGSISTLTIQRTEQRDSAMYRCASSFQPSEQYFGPGTRLTVT.

The chain recombines TRBV19 with TRBJ1-2; 7 bases fit TRBD1. The CDR3 sequence is 15 residues long. With 7 bases clipped from V and 9 bases from J, the junction kept 17 bases outside the gene matches. Per the germline V gene, CDR1 is LNHDA and CDR2 is SQIVND (reference sequence). The CDR3 nucleotides are TGTGCCAGTACCAGAGACAGGGCAGCCGGGCTGAGCTACACCTTC. This codes for CASTRDRAAGLSYTF.

The chain carries TRBV19 and TRBJ1-2; TRBD1 is a possible D gene (6 bases). This CDR3 spans 13 amino acids. Trimming left V 0 bases short and J 4 bases short, with 6 bases between. Germline values: CDR1 LNHDA, CDR2 SQIVND (reference sequence). Written as DNA, the CDR3 is TGTGCCAGTAGTATAGAAGGGGGCTATGGCTACACCTTC. This translates into CASSIEGGYGYTF. Together with reference TRBV19 and TRBJ1-2, the CDR3 gives the full variable domain: DGGITQSPKYLFRKEGQNVTLSCEQNLNHDAMYWYRQDPGQGLRLIYYSQIVNDFQKGDIAEGYSVSREKKESFPLTVTSAQKNPTAFYLCASSIEGGYGYTFGSGTRLTVV.

J is TRBJ2-7 and V is TRBV19; 10 positions agree with TRBD2. The CDR3 has 15 residues. Trimming removed 5 bases from V and 6 bases from J; junction bases left unmatched: 10. Germline lookup yields CDR1 LNHDA and CDR2 SQIVND (reference sequence). CDR3 protein: CASSATGTSVREQYF. The DNA for the CDR3 is TGTGCCAGTAGTGCGACCGGGACTAGCGTCCGCGAGCAGTACTTC.

This chain links TRBV14 with TRBJ2-1, with 10 bases fitting TRBD2. The germline V gene encodes CDR1 SGHDN and CDR2 FVKESK. V dropped 4 bases and J dropped 2; count of bases not matched to a gene: 11. The CDR3 is made up of 18 amino acids. CDR3 bases: TGTGCCAGCAGCCCGAACCCCAGGACTAGCGGTCCCTACAATGAGCAGTTCTTC. This codes for CASSPNPRTSGPYNEQFF.